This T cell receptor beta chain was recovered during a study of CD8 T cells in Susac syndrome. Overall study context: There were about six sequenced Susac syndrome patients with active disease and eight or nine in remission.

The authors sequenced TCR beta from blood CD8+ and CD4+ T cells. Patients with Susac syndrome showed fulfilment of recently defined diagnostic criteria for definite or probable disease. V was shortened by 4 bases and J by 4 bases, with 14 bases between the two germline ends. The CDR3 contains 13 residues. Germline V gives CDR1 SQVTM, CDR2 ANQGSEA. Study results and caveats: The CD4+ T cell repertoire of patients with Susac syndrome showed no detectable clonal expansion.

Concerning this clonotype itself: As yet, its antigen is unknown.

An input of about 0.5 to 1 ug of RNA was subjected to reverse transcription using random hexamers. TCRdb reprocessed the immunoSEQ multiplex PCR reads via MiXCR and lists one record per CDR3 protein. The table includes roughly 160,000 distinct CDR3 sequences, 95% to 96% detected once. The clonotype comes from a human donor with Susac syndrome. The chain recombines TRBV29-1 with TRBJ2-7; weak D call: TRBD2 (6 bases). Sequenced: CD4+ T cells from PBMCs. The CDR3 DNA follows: TGCAGCGTTGGTCGGGGGATCAATTACGAGCAGTACTTC. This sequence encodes CSVGRGINYEQYF.